These 26 T cell receptor beta chains came from one sample sequenced in a study of blood T cell repertoires in COVID-19. Clones were sequenced by immunoSEQ multiplex PCR, and TCRdb holds only the in-frame ones, with some missing. The sample has roughly 49,000 clones; 85% to 90% are singletons. The sample consisted of peripheral blood. Receptors were obtained from a human donor in a cohort sampled during active COVID-19.

This clone was counted between two and nine times. The chain joins TRBV2 to TRBJ1-5; D gene ambiguous. The CDR3 has 13 amino acids. Trimming pared 7 bases from V and 4 bases from J, leaving 11 bases between. CDR1 is SNHLY, CDR2 FYNNEI, per germline. CDR3 nucleotides: TGTGCCAGCACTTGGGCAGCTAATCAGCCCCAGCATTTT. This gives the protein CASTWAANQPQHF.

This clone was picked up one time. CDR3 region: CASSLSGTGANVLTF. CDR3 bases: TGTGCCAGCAGCTTATCCGGGACTGGGGCCAACGTCCTGACTTTC. The J gene is TRBJ2-6, the V gene TRBV7-2, with a weak D call TRBD2 (5 bases). Trimming removed 2 bases at V and 2 bases at J, with 7 bases between. CDR3 length: 15 residues. From germline, CDR1 is SGHTA and CDR2 FQGNSA.

The rearrangement joins TRBV2 to TRBJ2-6, with D unresolved. V shed 5 bases and J shed 2 bases, with 10 bases lying between them. Germline lookup yields CDR1 SNHLY and CDR2 FYNNEI. There are 15 residues in the CDR3. The CDR3 reads CASSMTEAGANVLTF. The CDR3 DNA sequence: TGTGCCAGCAGTATGACTGAAGCTGGGGCCAACGTCCTGACTTTC.

This chain links TRBV7-8 with TRBJ1-3, with no clear D. The germline gives CDR1 SGHVS, CDR2 FQNEAQ. The CDR3 covers 13 residues. Trimming removed 3 bases from V and 4 bases from J, with 7 bases in between. The CDR3: CASSFSEGNTIYF. For the CDR3, the DNA is TGTGCCAGCAGCTTTTCCGAGGGAAACACCATATATTTT. Filled out from reference TRBV7-8 and TRBJ1-3, the complete variable domain reads GAGVSQSPRYKVAKRGQDVALRCDPISGHVSLFWYQQALGQGPEFLTYFQNEAQLDKSGLPSDRFFAERPEGSVSTLKIQRTQQEDSAVYLCASSFSEGNTIYFGEGSWLTVV.

This chain joins TRBV30 and TRBJ2-1; TRBD2 matches 12 bases. CDR3 size: 15 residues. Germline V lookup: CDR1 GTSNPN, CDR2 SVGIG (reference sequence). Trimming at V came to 3 bases and at J to 4 bases, leaving 4 bases not matched to a gene. CDR3 coding DNA: TGTGCCTGGAGCCATACTAGCGGGGGGTACAATGAGCAGTTCTTC. Protein product: CAWSHTSGGYNEQFF. Full variable domain (rest looked up from reference TRBV30 and TRBJ2-1): SQTIHQWPATLVQPVGSPLSLECTVEGTSNPNLYWYRQAAGRGLQLLFYSVGIGQISSEVPQNLSASRPQDRQFILSSKKLLLSDSGFYLCAWSHTSGGYNEQFFGPGTRLTVL.

This sequence joins TRBV20-1 and TRBJ2-5; the match to TRBD1 covers 7 bases. V trimming: 6 bases; J trimming: 5 bases; junction bases outside the gene matches: 3. The CDR3 is 11 residues long. Looked up from germline, CDR1 is DFQATT and CDR2 is SNEGSKA (reference sequence). CDR3 sequence reads: CSAQGVETQYF. The DNA for the CDR3 is TGCAGTGCCCAGGGGGTCGAGACCCAGTACTTC.

The CDR3 spells CASSPPGAYTEAFF. DNA of the CDR3: TGTGCCAGCAGTCCTCCTGGGGCGTACACTGAAGCTTTCTTT. The chain combines TRBV27 with TRBJ1-1; D perhaps matches TRBD1 (5 bases). Germline-derived CDR1 and CDR2 are MNHEY and SMNVEV (reference sequence). Trimming shortened V by 5 bases and J by 3 bases, and 13 bases separated the two germline ends. The CDR3 contains 14 residues.

The V and J genes are TRBV7-2 and TRBJ1-4; 10 nucleotides line up with TRBD1. This CDR3 spans 16 amino acids. The germline gives CDR1 SGHTA, CDR2 FQGNSA. V was clipped by 2 bases and J by 10 bases; unmatched bases: 10. CDR3 residues: CASSLFQGQGNGKLFF. The CDR3 nucleotides are TGTGCCAGCAGCTTATTCCAGGGACAGGGGAACGGAAAACTGTTTTTT.

The chain couples TRBV18 to TRBJ1-1, with unresolved D. This CDR3 is 16 amino acids long. CDR1 and CDR2 (germline): KGHSH, LQKENI. V was pared by 6 bases and J by 1 base, with 18 bases between. The CDR3 loop reads CASSPIGRPQNTEAFF. Written as DNA, the CDR3 is TGTGCCAGCTCCCCAATTGGGAGGCCACAGAACACTGAAGCTTTCTTT.

The J gene is TRBJ1-5, the V gene TRBV19; TRBD1 matches 7 bases. The germline V gene encodes CDR1 LNHDA and CDR2 SQIVND (reference sequence). J was trimmed by 5 bases and V by 3 bases; bases with no gene match: 10. The CDR3 length is 16 residues. The CDR3 loop is CASSIASQGRDQPQHF. Written as DNA, the CDR3 is TGTGCCAGTAGTATTGCCTCACAGGGGCGGGATCAGCCCCAGCATTTT.

The V call is TRBV6-5, the J call TRBJ1-2; tentatively, D is TRBD1 (6 bases). Per germline, CDR1 MNHEY and CDR2 SVGAGI. Trimming left V 8 bases short and J 6 bases short, with 10 bases between. The CDR3 covers 11 residues. The CDR3 loop is CASGWGHGYTF. The CDR3 DNA sequence: TGTGCCAGCGGGTGGGGGCATGGCTACACCTTC.

The gene calls are TRBV29-1 and TRBJ2-3; 8 nucleotides align to TRBD2. V shed 4 bases, J shed 2 bases, and the junction held 5 bases outside the gene matches. CDR1 is SQVTM and CDR2 is ANQGSEA in the germline V gene. The CDR3 is 14 amino acids. The CDR3 here is CSVGKGLDTDTQYF. CDR3 bases: TGCAGCGTTGGAAAGGGACTAGACACAGATACGCAGTATTTT.

The V call is TRBV9, the J call TRBJ2-3, with 8 bases lining up with TRBD2. After removal of 4 bases from V and 0 bases from J, the junction contained 4 bases not matched to a gene. Germline CDR1 is SGDLS and CDR2 is YYNGEE. The CDR3 extends over 15 amino acids. The CDR3 loop reads CASSFSGTSTDTQYF. CDR3 nucleotides: TGTGCCAGCAGCTTTAGCGGGACAAGCACAGATACGCAGTATTTT.

In DNA form, the CDR3 reads TGTGCCAGCTTACTCCCCGGGACAGGAAGCACAGATACGCAGTATTTT. Its translation is CASLLPGTGSTDTQYF. The chain joins TRBV5-5 to TRBJ2-3, with TRBD1 matching over 8 bases. The CDR3 totals 16 residues. Per germline, CDR1 SGHKS and CDR2 YYEKEE (reference sequence). Trimming cost V 7 bases and J 0 bases; bases outside gene matches: 10.

The genes are TRBV2 and TRBJ2-2; D perhaps matches TRBD2 (6 bases). Germline V gene data show CDR1 as SNHLY and CDR2 as FYNNEI. With 7 bases removed from V and 1 base from J, the gap between germline ends came to 13 bases. The CDR3 runs 15 residues. CDR3 DNA sequence: TGTGCCAGCAAGGCGGGCGGGGTGAACACCGGGGAGCTGTTTTTT. The encoded protein is CASKAGGVNTGELFF.

The chain recombines TRBV19 with TRBJ2-7, with 11 bases identical to TRBD2. This CDR3 region has 18 residues. Germline trimming cut 4 bases from V and 6 bases from J; bases unmatched to any gene: 17. Germline loops: CDR1 LNHDA, CDR2 SQIVND (reference sequence). The CDR3 region is CASSTRDLSGRAFSEQYV. CDR3 nucleotides: TGTGCCAGTAGTACCCGAGATCTTAGCGGGAGGGCCTTTTCCGAGCAGTACGTC.

The chain employs TRBV7-2 and TRBJ2-1; possibly TRBD1 for D (5 bases). CDR1 is SGHTA and CDR2 is FQGNSA in the germline V gene. The CDR3 extends over 13 amino acids. V was pared by 7 bases and J by 10 bases, with 17 bases between. The CDR3 DNA reads as TGTGCCAGCAACTTCATGCTGGGGCGGGAGCAGTTCTTC. It encodes CASNFMLGREQFF.

This chain joins TRBV19 and TRBJ2-5; 7 positions agree with TRBD1. Losses at the gene ends were 8 bases for V and 1 base for J; bases not matched to a gene: 7. From germline, CDR1 is LNHDA and CDR2 SQIVND (reference sequence). The CDR3 is made up of 14 amino acids. CDR3 in amino acids: CASAPTGSQETQYF. In DNA, the CDR3 is TGTGCCAGTGCCCCGACAGGGAGCCAAGAGACCCAGTACTTC.

The rearrangement links TRBV29-1 to TRBJ1-2; 7 bases line up with TRBD1. This CDR3 contains 13 residues. Germline CDR1 is SQVTM and CDR2 is ANQGSEA. Trimming at V came to 6 bases and at J to 3 bases, leaving 7 bases not matched to a gene. This CDR3 is CSVLQGTDYGYTF. In DNA form, the CDR3 reads TGCAGCGTCTTACAGGGGACCGACTATGGCTACACCTTC.

The chain has TRBV5-4 and TRBJ2-5; 12 nucleotides align to TRBD2. The CDR3 spans 15 residues. V trimming: 3 bases; J trimming: 2 bases; junction bases outside the gene matches: 2. In germline, CDR1 is SGHNT, CDR2 YYREEE (reference sequence). The CDR3 DNA follows: TGTGCCAGCAGCTCCGGGACTAGCGGGCAAGAGACCCAGTACTTC. Translation: CASSSGTSGQETQYF.

This chain uses TRBV7-8 with TRBJ2-4; the match to TRBD1 covers 7 bases. The CDR3 covers 14 residues. V lost 4 bases and J lost 8; bases outside the gene matches: 8. Germline V CDR1 and CDR2: SGHVS, FQNEAQ. CDR3 DNA: TGTGCCAGCAGCTCACGACAGGGAAGGGACATTCAGTACTTC. Its translation: CASSSRQGRDIQYF.

This chain uses TRBV2 with TRBJ1-5; maybe TRBD1 (5 bases). The CDR3 covers 13 residues. Germline V gene sequence: CDR1 SNHLY, CDR2 FYNNEI. V lost 3 bases and J 7 bases, leaving 10 bases between the germline ends. The CDR3 DNA sequence: TGTGCCAGCAGTGACGGGGCGGGGCAGCCCCAGCATTTT. Translating it yields CASSDGAGQPQHF. Based on the CDR3 plus reference TRBV2 and TRBJ1-5, the full variable domain is EPEVTQTPSHQVTQMGQEVILRCVPISNHLYFYWYRQILGQKVEFLVSFYNNEISEKSEIFDDQFSVERPDGSNFTLKIRSTKLEDSAMYFCASSDGAGQPQHFGDGTRLSIL.

This clone was detected once. This rearrangement joins TRBV11-3 to TRBJ1-6, with 8 nucleotides matching TRBD1. Germline CDR1 and CDR2: SGHNT and YENEEA. The CDR3 has 14 amino acids. V trimming: 5 bases; J trimming: 10 bases; junction bases outside the gene matches: 7. The CDR3 loop reads CASSPQGAGSPLHF. Written as DNA, the CDR3 is TGTGCCAGCAGCCCCCAGGGGGCCGGATCACCCCTCCACTTT.

The gene calls are TRBV7-9 and TRBJ1-5, with 7 bases fitting TRBD1. V trimming: 5 bases; J trimming: 4 bases; junction bases outside the gene matches: 8. The CDR3 runs to 15 residues. The germline V gene has CDR1 SEHNR and CDR2 FQNEAQ (reference sequence). The CDR3 DNA sequence: TGTGCCAGCAGCCCACCAGGGGGGTCGAATCAGCCCCAGCATTTT. It translates to CASSPPGGSNQPQHF.

This clone appeared a single time. The gene calls are TRBV27 and TRBJ2-2; 9 bases map to TRBD2. V shed 6 bases and J 7 bases; nucleotides not matched to a gene: 6. Germline V lookup: CDR1 MNHEY, CDR2 SMNVEV (reference sequence). The CDR3 runs to 14 residues. The CDR3 sequence: CASRAGGRNGELFF. CDR3 sequence (DNA): TGTGCCAGCAGGGCGGGGGGGCGTAACGGGGAGCTGTTTTTT.

V usage is TRBV19 and J usage is TRBJ1-4, with TRBD1 matching over 9 bases. This CDR3 contains 16 residues. Trimming cost V 3 bases and J 4 bases; bases outside gene matches: 6. Germline V gene data show CDR1 as LNHDA and CDR2 as SQIVND (reference sequence). The CDR3 DNA follows: TGTGCCAGTAGTATGGCGGGGACAGGGATTAATGAAAAACTGTTTTTT. Protein: CASSMAGTGINEKLFF.